The 10 T cell receptor beta chains presented below share a single source sample, sequenced in a study of blood T cells in healthy people across ages. A second roughly 6 to 12 cycle PCR used barcoded and J-beta primers. In TCRdb, the 5' RACE reads were re-called with MiXCR into one record per CDR3 protein. Seen here are roughly 1,500,000 distinct CDR3 sequences, about 31% observed once, and the top ten hold about 10%. Sequencing input: blood. These receptors were taken from a woman aged 25 to 39 in good health.

This chain joins TRBV20-1 and TRBJ2-1; TRBD1 matches at 7 bases. The germline gives CDR1 DFQATT, CDR2 SNEGSKA (reference sequence). The CDR3 has 13 amino acids. The CDR3 nucleotides read TGCAGAACAGGGGCCGACCCTTACAATGAGCAGTTCTTC. Its protein product is CRTGADPYNEQFF.

The chain couples TRBV7-2 to TRBJ2-4, with TRBD2 as a possible D gene (5 bases). The germline V gene has CDR1 SGHTA and CDR2 FQGNSA. The V gene lost 3 bases and the J gene lost 9 bases, with 9 bases spanning the gap. The CDR3 contains 12 residues. Here the CDR3 DNA reads TGTGCCAGCAGCTTTGAGGGTGCCATTCAGTACTTC. Translated, it gives CASSFEGAIQYF.

This clonotype was counted between two and nine times. The V gene is TRBV20-1, the J gene TRBJ1-2; a weak D match, TRBD1 (5 bases). The CDR3 length is 14 residues. Looked up from germline, CDR1 is DFQATT and CDR2 is SNEGSKA (reference sequence). Trimming took 5 bases from V and 3 from J, leaving 16 bases between them. This CDR3 reads CSAPKGDGYYGYTF. CDR3 bases: TGCAGTGCTCCTAAAGGGGACGGATACTATGGCTACACCTTC.

This clonotype was picked up a small number of times. This chain joins TRBV6-6 and TRBJ1-2, with 8 bases fitting TRBD1. V dropped 6 bases and J dropped 13; count of bases not matched to a gene: 13. Per the germline V gene, CDR1 is MNHNY and CDR2 is SVGAGI (reference sequence). This CDR3 spans 13 amino acids. CDR3 bases: TGTGCCAGCAGACCCTCGGCTACAGGGGGAATCACCTTC. Translation gives CASRPSATGGITF.

The chain couples TRBV7-2 to TRBJ1-1; D is unclear. The CDR3 spans 16 residues. V was pared by 2 bases and J by 0 bases, with 13 bases between. Germline V gene sequence: CDR1 SGHTA, CDR2 FQGNSA. The CDR3 coding sequence is TGTGCCAGCAGCTTATCGGTTACGGGCATGAACACTGAAGCTTTCTTT. This sequence encodes CASSLSVTGMNTEAFF. Full variable domain (outside the CDR3, taken from reference TRBV7-2 and TRBJ1-1): GAGVSQSPSNKVTEKGKDVELRCDPISGHTALYWYRQSLGQGLEFLIYFQGNSAPDKSGLPSDRFSAERTGGSVSTLTIQRTQQEDSAVYLCASSLSVTGMNTEAFFGQGTRLTVV.

About this clonotype: One end of the junction varies from germline; a read error may be responsible. This rearrangement joins TRBV7-9 to TRBJ2-7; 7 nucleotides match TRBD1. Germline loops: CDR1 SEHNR, CDR2 FQNEAQ (reference sequence). The CDR3 extends over 13 amino acids. The CDR3 DNA is TGTGCCAGCAGCTTGGGACAGCCCTACGGGCAGTACTTC. It yields the protein CASSLGQPYGQYF.

This sequence joins TRBV28 and TRBJ2-6; D may match TRBD1 or TRBD2 (5 bases each). V was cut by 7 bases and J by 4 bases, with 14 bases left in between. Germline CDR1 is MDHEN and CDR2 is SYDVKM. The CDR3 consists of 15 residues. In nucleotides, the CDR3 is TGTGCCAGCATCACTGGGGGAGAAGGGGCCAACGTCCTGACTTTC. This encodes CASITGGEGANVLTF.

This clonotype was seen a handful of times. The CDR3 sequence is CASAPQAWGPYEQYF. CDR3 sequence (DNA): TGTGCTAGTGCCCCCCAGGCTTGGGGGCCCTACGAGCAGTACTTC. This chain links TRBV12-5 with TRBJ2-7, with TRBD1 as a possible D gene (6 bases). Germline values: CDR1 LGHNT, CDR2 FRNRAP. The CDR3 totals 15 residues. Trimming cost V 7 bases and J 2 bases, with 18 bases left between them.

On this clonotype: Compared with germline, one end of the junction differs, possibly owing to a read error. The chain employs TRBV20-1 and TRBJ2-1; possibly TRBD2 for D (5 bases). Per germline, CDR1 DFQATT and CDR2 SNEGSKA (reference sequence). CDR3 size: 15 residues. CDR3 amino acids: CSARSPGSSYSEQFF. The CDR3 DNA reads TGCAGTGCTAGATCCCCGGGAAGCTCCTACAGTGAGCAGTTCTTC.

Points on this clonotype: At one end, the junction sequence differs from germline, possibly due to a read error. The chain joins TRBV28 to TRBJ2-1, with a possible D match to TRBD2 (5 bases). CDR3 length: 15 residues. Germline CDR1 and CDR2: MDHEN and SYDVKM. The CDR3 DNA reads as TGTGCCAGCAGTTTAGAGGCTAGCCGCTACGATGAGCAGTTCTTC. It is translated as CASSLEASRYDEQFF.